This T cell receptor (beta chain) was observed in a study of identical twins. MiXCR, run by TCRdb on the 5' RACE reads, gives a single entry per CDR3 protein. The table lists 500,000 to 600,000 distinct CDR3 sequences, under 25% of them singletons. The count of this clonotype is one. What it binds is unknown. A junction boundary mismatches the germline segment, possibly from a read error. The study's findings and limits: The more abundant beta clonotypes in cord blood had fewer insertions, and memory repertoires did not show this.

This CDR3 has 15 residues. The V gene's germline CDR1 is SGHTA and CDR2 FQGNSA. The data were also submitted as part of a second study, on T cells expressing NK-cell markers.

The V gene is TRBV7-2, the J gene TRBJ2-1; 7 bases line up with TRBD2. The specimen was CD4+ T cells sorted from blood. The clonotype originates from a woman under 30 in good health. The DNA for the CDR3 is TGTGCCAGCAGTCCCGGGGGACTAACCTACCATGAGCAGTTCTTC. Protein sequence: CASSPGGLTYHEQFF.